The present TCR beta chain was sequenced within a study of T and B cells in COVID-19 patients. J was trimmed by 7 bases and V by 1 base; bases with no gene match: 7. The CDR3 length is 17 residues. CDR1 is SGHDT, CDR2 YYEEEE, per germline. BIOMED2 TRB-A/B primer pools were used in multiplex TRB PCR. MiXCR was run by TCRdb on the multiplex PCR reads, yielding one entry per CDR3 protein. This sample has 15,000 to 20,000 distinct CDR3 sequences, with around 35% found just once. Each TRB amplification used roughly 220-550 ng of genomic DNA from blood. The sequencing sample was made of blood. The chain uses TRBV5-6 and TRBJ2-1; 14 nucleotides align to TRBD2. This clonotype was obtained from a human donor with active COVID-19. As DNA, the CDR3 is TGTGCCAGCAGCTTGTACGGACTAGCGGGGGGAGGGAATGAGCAGTTCTTC. Translating it yields CASSLYGLAGGGNEQFF.